Sequencing of this TCR beta chain was carried out in a study of Ad26.COV2.S vaccination and SARS-CoV-2 variants. Study in general: Donor had been placed in the Ad26.COV2.S arm of the COV1001 trial. Study results and caveats: Non-spike TCR breadth did not differ much between vaccine and placebo recipients.

CDR3 length: 13 residues. V lost 11 bases, J lost 7 bases, and 17 bases lay in between. From germline, CDR1 is SNHLY and CDR2 FYNNEI. As concerns this clone: Its antigen is unidentified.

Treatment defined: some 20 received Ad26.COV2.S at low or high dose, single or two shots; several received placebo; per-sample allocation not given. Following the first vaccine or placebo injection, samples were taken on day 63. The protocol was immunoSEQ multiplex PCR, while the TCRdb copy is restricted to in-frame clones and leaves out a portion. The table shows about 320,000 clones, with approximately 87% occurring only once. This receptor was identified in a person aged 18-65 years who received the Ad26.COV2.S COVID-19 vaccine or a placebo. The material was peripheral blood, obtained in a trial of Ad26.COV2.S vaccine versus placebo. The V and J genes are TRBV2 and TRBJ1-4; a possible D gene is TRBD1 (5 bases). The CDR3 sequence is CARRSGTGEKLFF. Written as DNA, the CDR3 is TGTGCCCGAAGATCCGGGACTGGTGAAAAACTGTTTTTT.